The 27 T cell receptor beta chains below were found in one sample sequenced in a study of T cells in Graves' hyperthyroidism and ophthalmopathy (dated by TCRdb to about 2019). Libraries were constructed by multiplex PCR. This sample was sequenced with an Illumina HiSeq 2000. TCR beta CDR3 regions were amplified from RNA transcripts. The first round of RT-PCR for the TCR CDR3 was performed with the HTBI primer set and the Qiagen OneStep RT-PCR kit. TCRdb reworked the public reads: Q25 trimming with fastp, MiXCR clone assembly, productive beta chains retained. Merged by CDR3 protein, the rows form single entries marked with the most common genes and DNA. For this sample there are approximately 150,000 distinct CDR3 sequences; roughly 9.4% appear just once. About 20% of the sample belongs to the ten largest clones. Specimen: blood. The receptors derive from a woman aged 18 to 35 with Graves' hyperthyroidism that later progressed to Graves' ophthalmopathy.

In this sample, this clonotype turned up many times. The chain carries TRBV6-1 and TRBJ1-5; D perhaps matches TRBD1 (6 bases). The length of the CDR3 is 16 residues. With 4 bases removed from V and 2 bases from J, the gap between germline ends came to 15 bases. Germline CDR1 and CDR2: MNHNS and SASEGT. The CDR3 loop reads CASSVLGTYGNQPQHF. The DNA for the CDR3 is TGTGCCAGCAGTGTCCTCGGGACATATGGCAATCAGCCCCAGCATTTT.

In this sample, this clonotype turned up many times. The chain uses TRBV9 and TRBJ1-1, with 8 nucleotides matching TRBD1. Germline V CDR1 and CDR2: SGDLS, YYNGEE. The CDR3 is 15 amino acids. The J segment lost 4 bases and the V segment lost 0 bases, leaving 5 bases of the junction unmatched. CDR3 loop: CASSVGAGGFTEAFF. The CDR3 DNA sequence: TGTGCCAGCAGCGTAGGGGCAGGGGGCTTCACTGAAGCTTTCTTT.

There are a few counts of this clonotype. The chain carries TRBV4-2 and TRBJ2-7; TRBD2 matches 11 bases. CDR3 length: 16 amino acids. The V segment lost 5 bases and the J segment 1 base; nucleotides outside the gene matches: 7. Germline loops: CDR1 LGHNA, CDR2 YNFKEQ. For the CDR3, the DNA is TGTGCCAGCAGCAAGGGACTAGCGGCTGAGTCCTACGAGCAGTACTTC. Protein product: CASSKGLAAESYEQYF.

This clonotype was seen ten or more times. The chain links TRBV5-5 to TRBJ2-4; TRBD2 aligns across 11 bases. J lost 6 bases, V lost 4 bases, and 6 bases had no gene match. Looked up from germline, CDR1 is SGHKS and CDR2 is YYEKEE (reference sequence). The CDR3 contains 15 residues. The CDR3 is CASSTGLADINIQYF. DNA for the CDR3: TGTGCCAGCAGCACGGGACTAGCGGACATAAACATTCAGTACTTC.

This clonotype was found many times. This chain uses TRBV6-2 or TRBV6-3 with TRBJ2-7, with TRBD2 matching 11 bases. CDR1 is MNHEY and CDR2 is SVGEGT in the germline V gene. Trimming cost V 0 bases and J 5 bases; bases outside gene matches: 6. This CDR3 has 16 amino acids. The CDR3: CASSYSPSGRTHEQYF. The CDR3 DNA reads as TGTGCCAGCAGTTACTCGCCTAGCGGGAGGACCCACGAGCAGTACTTC.

Of note for this clonotype: Just one base apart from a much larger clone, this may be a read error. V usage is TRBV6-2 or TRBV6-3 and J usage is TRBJ1-5, with D perhaps matching TRBD1 (6 bases). The CDR3 spans 14 residues. Germline CDR1 MNHEY, CDR2 SVGEGT. The V end lost 8 bases, the J end lost 6 bases, and 17 bases lay between the germline ends. The CDR3 spells CASAVTGSIQPQHF. CDR3 sequence (DNA): TGTGCCAGCGCCGTAACAGGGTCGATTCAGCCCCAGCATTTT.

This clonotype was seen a handful of times. This rearrangement joins TRBV7-3 to TRBJ1-1; a weak D match, TRBD1 (5 bases). CDR1 and CDR2 from the germline V gene are SGHTA and FQGTGA. The CDR3 is 14 amino acids. Trimming cost V 5 bases and J 3 bases, with 13 bases left between them. CDR3 DNA: TGTGCCAGCAGCAAGCAGGGAGGAGACACTGAAGCTTTCTTT. Amino acid sequence: CASSKQGGDTEAFF. Drawing the rest from reference TRBV7-3 and TRBJ1-1, the complete variable domain is GAGVSQTPSNKVTEKGKYVELRCDPISGHTALYWYRQSLGQGPEFLIYFQGTGAADDSGLPNDRFFAVRPEGSVSTLKIQRTERGDSAVYLCASSKQGGDTEAFFGQGTRLTVV.

This clonotype showed up many times. V gene TRBV2 combines with J gene TRBJ1-3, with D maybe TRBD1 (6 bases). The CDR3 has 15 residues. Trimming took off 7 bases at V and 0 bases at J, with 13 bases between the two ends. Germline CDR1 and CDR2: SNHLY and FYNNEI. DNA for the CDR3: TGTGCCAGCACCCTTGGGACAATCTCTGGAAACACCATATATTTT. This sequence encodes CASTLGTISGNTIYF.

The gene calls are TRBV5-6 and TRBJ2-5, with 7 bases matching TRBD2. The V and J ends lost 2 bases and 0 bases, in that order; junction bases with no gene match: 1. This CDR3 is 14 amino acids long. Germline V gives CDR1 SGHDT, CDR2 YYEEEE. The CDR3 sequence is CASSFGLDQETQYF. The CDR3, as DNA: TGTGCCAGCAGCTTCGGACTAGACCAAGAGACCCAGTACTTC. Drawing the rest from reference TRBV5-6 and TRBJ2-5, the complete variable domain is DAGVTQSPTHLIKTRGQQVTLRCSPKSGHDTVSWYQQALGQGPQFIFQYYEEEERQRGNFPDRFSGHQFPNYSSELNVNALLLGDSALYLCASSFGLDQETQYFGPGTRLLVL.

There are many counts of this clonotype. The chain employs TRBV28 and TRBJ2-2; the D is unclear. This CDR3 has 14 residues. Trimming stripped 3 bases from V and 0 bases from J, with 5 bases between. CDR1 and CDR2 (germline): MDHEN, SYDVKM. The CDR3 DNA sequence: TGTGCCAGCAGTTTGATAACGAACACCGGGGAGCTGTTTTTT. Protein sequence: CASSLITNTGELFF.

This clonotype has just a few counts. The chain links TRBV24-1 to TRBJ2-2, with no clear D. Germline-derived CDR1 and CDR2 are KGHDR and SFDVKD. The ends were cut back, 7 bases at V and 6 bases at J, with 11 bases in the middle. The CDR3 is 13 residues long. CDR3 sequence: CATSLVGAGELFF. DNA of the CDR3: TGTGCCACCAGCTTAGTAGGCGCCGGGGAGCTGTTTTTT.

This clonotype was detected a few times. This chain uses TRBV6-1 with TRBJ2-6; D might be TRBD1 (6 bases). V lost 7 bases and J 1 base, leaving 14 bases between the germline ends. The CDR3 loop spans 16 amino acids. The germline V gene encodes CDR1 MNHNS and CDR2 SASEGT. Here the CDR3 DNA reads TGTGCCAGCAAAAGACAGGTTTCTTCTGGGGCCAACGTCCTGACTTTC. It is translated as CASKRQVSSGANVLTF.

This clonotype was observed a few times. This chain links TRBV4-1 with TRBJ2-1; no clear D gene. CDR3 length: 15 residues. Germline-derived CDR1 and CDR2 are MGHRA and YSYEKL. V was cut by 1 base and J by 4 bases, with 11 bases left in between. CDR3 sequence: CASSQVLTRYNEQFF. The CDR3, as DNA: TGCGCCAGCAGCCAAGTTCTCACGAGGTACAATGAGCAGTTCTTC.

This clonotype was seen ten or more times. V gene TRBV7-8 combines with J gene TRBJ2-7, with TRBD1 matching 9 bases. CDR1 SGHVS and CDR2 FQNEAQ come from the germline V gene. CDR3 length equals 17 residues. The V segment lost 5 bases and the J segment 2 bases; nucleotides outside the gene matches: 13. The CDR3 spells CASSPYHGQGSTYEQYF. The CDR3 coding sequence is TGTGCCAGCAGCCCTTATCACGGACAGGGGAGTACCTACGAGCAGTACTTC.

The chain recombines TRBV5-1 with TRBJ2-3, with 8 bases that match TRBD2. Germline CDR1 reads SGHRS; CDR2 reads YFSETQ. The CDR3 sequence is 15 residues long. V lost 2 bases and J lost 5; bases outside the gene matches: 7. This CDR3 reads CASSLREGRGDTQYF. The CDR3 nucleotides read TGCGCCAGCAGCTTACGGGAGGGCCGCGGAGATACGCAGTATTTT.

About this clonotype: A much bigger clone sits one base away, suggesting this may be a read error. This rearrangement joins TRBV7-2 to TRBJ1-1; D not resolved. Germline CDR1 and CDR2: SGHTA and FQGNSA. The CDR3 is 15 amino acids. The CDR3 DNA sequence: TGTGCCAGCAGCTTCGGGATAGGGATGAACACTGGAGCTTTCTTT. Encoded protein: CASSFGIGMNTGAFF.

The J gene is TRBJ2-1, the V gene TRBV27, with no clear D. Germline assignment: CDR1 MNHEY and CDR2 SMNVEV (reference sequence). The CDR3 runs 17 residues. Deletions cut 7 bases from V and 8 bases from J, with 27 bases between. The CDR3 region is CASKLITPLDLGDEQFF. The DNA of the CDR3 is TGTGCCAGCAAACTCATTACCCCCTTAGATCTTGGAGATGAGCAGTTCTTC.

This clonotype was seen many times. The genes are TRBV7-9 and TRBJ2-3; 10 bases match TRBD2. Germline V gene data show CDR1 as SEHNR and CDR2 as FQNEAQ (reference sequence). Trimming cost V 2 bases and J 2 bases; bases outside gene matches: 1. This CDR3 contains 15 residues. CDR3 loop: CASSLLAGDTDTQYF. The CDR3 nucleotides read TGTGCCAGCAGCTTACTAGCGGGGGACACAGATACGCAGTATTTT.

This clonotype was counted at least ten times. V gene TRBV6-1 combines with J gene TRBJ1-3; tentatively, D is TRBD1 (5 bases). This CDR3 region has 15 residues. Germline V lookup: CDR1 MNHNS, CDR2 SASEGT. The V gene lost 6 bases and the J gene lost 2 bases, with 14 bases spanning the gap. CDR3 bases: TGTGCCAGCAGCTCAGGGTTGGTAGCTGGAAACACCATATATTTT. This encodes CASSSGLVAGNTIYF.

This clonotype was counted at least ten times. This chain connects TRBV6-5 to TRBJ2-1; 8 nucleotides agree with TRBD1. CDR3 length: 16 residues. Germline values: CDR1 MNHEY, CDR2 SVGAGI. With V trimmed by 2 bases and J by 5 bases, 8 bases remained unmatched. CDR3 sequence: CASSYLGQGANNEQFF. The CDR3 bases are TGTGCCAGCAGTTACCTCGGGCAGGGGGCGAACAATGAGCAGTTCTTC.

The CDR3 region is CASTAGSYNEQFF. For the CDR3, the DNA is TGTGCCAGCACTGCAGGCTCCTACAATGAGCAGTTCTTC. The chain has TRBV6-1 and TRBJ2-1; D gene uncertain. Germline V CDR1 and CDR2: MNHNS, SASEGT. Trimming pared 7 bases from V and 0 bases from J, leaving 7 bases between. This CDR3 comprises 13 residues.

The table lists this clonotype with a few counts. The chain is built from TRBV29-1 and TRBJ2-3; 8 bases line up with TRBD2. J gave up 11 bases and V 6 bases, and 40 bases lay outside the gene matches. The CDR3 covers 22 residues. Germline V gene data show CDR1 as SQVTM and CDR2 as ANQGSEA. CDR3 residues: CSVPRGSSGKFPPLTPSHGQYF. The CDR3 DNA follows: TGCAGCGTCCCGAGGGGGAGTAGCGGGAAGTTCCCCCCCCTAACTCCCTCCCATGGGCAGTATTTT.

The chain links TRBV20-1 to TRBJ2-1; 7 bases align to TRBD2. This CDR3 spans 12 amino acids. V dropped 6 bases and J dropped 15; count of bases not matched to a gene: 14. Per germline, CDR1 DFQATT and CDR2 SNEGSKA (reference sequence). In DNA, the CDR3 is TGCAGTGCAGACGTAGGGAGGGCTGGAGCGTTCTTC. Protein: CSADVGRAGAFF.

The chain recombines TRBV12-3 or TRBV12-4 with TRBJ2-7; 8 nucleotides match TRBD2. The V gene end was trimmed by 6 bases and the J gene end by 2 bases; junction bases not matched to a gene: 9. The CDR3 covers 15 residues. The CDR3 DNA reads as TGTGCCAGCAGCCGGGGGGGGGGAGGGACCTACGAGCAGTACTTC. Amino acid sequence: CASSRGGGGTYEQYF.

This clonotype came up many times. The chain recombines TRBV18 with TRBJ1-1; weak D call: TRBD1 (6 bases). Germline CDR1 KGHSH, CDR2 LQKENI. Deletions cut 3 bases from V and 7 bases from J, with 12 bases between. This CDR3 region has 13 residues. DNA of the CDR3: TGTGCCAGCTCACCCAATCAGGGGAATGAAGCTTTCTTT. It yields the protein CASSPNQGNEAFF.

This clonotype was detected ten times or more. This chain links TRBV29-1 with TRBJ1-2; D is unresolved. In germline, CDR1 is SQVTM, CDR2 ANQGSEA. Between the trimmed V and J ends, which lost 3 bases and 4 bases, there was a span of 6 bases. CDR3 length: 11 residues. In DNA form, the CDR3 reads TGCAGCGTTGATCCCGGCTATGGCTACACCTTC. This gives the protein CSVDPGYGYTF.

There are many counts of this clonotype. The chain joins TRBV19 to TRBJ2-5; D may be TRBD1 (6 bases). The ends were cut back, 6 bases at V and 5 bases at J, with 19 bases in the middle. The CDR3 sequence is 15 residues long. Germline CDR1 LNHDA, CDR2 SQIVND (reference sequence). The CDR3 region has the DNA TGTGCCAGTAGGCCCCGAACAGGGATAGGGGAGACCCAGTACTTC. Its translation: CASRPRTGIGETQYF.